The 5 T cell receptor beta chains below come from one sample, sequenced in a study of T cells in Graves' hyperthyroidism and ophthalmopathy. RNA transcripts yielded amplified TCR beta CDR3 regions. HTBI primers were the set used in a first-round RT-PCR of the TCR CDR3. In TCRdb, the multiplex PCR reads were re-called with MiXCR into one record per CDR3 protein. The repertoire has almost 600,000 distinct CDR3 sequences, roughly 14% of them found once; the top ten carry roughly 5.5%. Specimen: blood. The receptors stem from a woman in her thirties with Graves' hyperthyroidism that later progressed to Graves' ophthalmopathy.

The chain has TRBV19 and TRBJ2-6, with 7 bases matching TRBD1. The CDR3 consists of 19 residues. V lost 0 bases to trimming and J lost 0 bases; unmatched junction nucleotides: 8. CDR1 and CDR2 from the germline V gene are LNHDA and SQIVND (reference sequence). As DNA, the CDR3 is TGTGCCAGTAGTATAGATCTCGGGACAGTATACTCTGGGGCCAACGTCCTGACTTTC. Its protein is CASSIDLGTVYSGANVLTF. The whole variable domain, remainder taken from reference TRBV19 and TRBJ2-6, is DGGITQSPKYLFRKEGQNVTLSCEQNLNHDAMYWYRQDPGQGLRLIYYSQIVNDFQKGDIAEGYSVSREKKESFPLTVTSAQKNPTAFYLCASSIDLGTVYSGANVLTFGAGSRLTVL.

The chain links TRBV7-3 to TRBJ2-5; D tentatively fits TRBD1 or TRBD2 (5 bases each). This CDR3 comprises 14 residues. Trimming shortened V by 5 bases and J by 4 bases, and 14 bases separated the two germline ends. Germline CDR1 is SGHTA and CDR2 is FQGTGA. CDR3 in amino acids: CASSPGAGRETQYF. CDR3 DNA sequence: TGTGCCAGCAGCCCCGGGGCAGGTAGAGAGACCCAGTACTTC.

For this clonotype: It is likely a read error, because the conserved phenylalanine at the end of the CDR3 is missing. Because the CDR3's place on the DNA is in doubt, the DNA is left out and the CDR3 is given as listed by TCRdb. The chain couples TRBV11-2 to TRBJ2-5; the table names TRBD2, a call not compared with the DNA. In germline, CDR1 is SGHAT, CDR2 FQNNGV. The CDR3 adds up to 17 amino acids, both ends counted. The CDR3 spells CASSPRWARGNQETRYV.

This clonotype came up many times. This chain links TRBV20-1 with TRBJ2-5; D might be TRBD2 (6 bases). The CDR3 has 15 amino acids. The V gene's germline CDR1 is DFQATT and CDR2 SNEGSKA (reference sequence). V was clipped by 0 bases and J by 3 bases, with 14 bases between them. In nucleotides, the CDR3 is TGCAGTGCTAGAGAAGGAGCTAGCGTCGAAGAGACCCAGTACTTC. Encoded protein: CSAREGASVEETQYF.

The V gene is TRBV4-1, the J gene TRBJ1-1, with TRBD1 as a possible D gene (5 bases). The germline V and J ends were trimmed by 1 base and 3 bases, with 9 bases remaining between them. The CDR3 extends over 14 amino acids. Germline V lookup: CDR1 MGHRA, CDR2 YSYEKL. CDR3: CASSQARGDTEAFF. The CDR3 DNA follows: TGCGCCAGCAGCCAAGCCAGAGGGGACACTGAAGCTTTCTTT.